The rows below give T cell receptor beta chains drawn from one sample of a study of post-analysis software for immune sequencing data. TCRdb re-called the PCR reads with MiXCR, one entry per CDR3 protein. The data contain more than 450,000 distinct CDR3 sequences, around a third of them seen just once; the ten biggest clones take up around 5.9%. Source material: blood. All receptors derive from a girl aged 2-17 years with multiple sclerosis. The CDR3 runs from the conserved cysteine through the conserved F or W. The D gene is left open where the match is weak. Rows give clone size only sometimes, using once, few, many, or a class for an expanded clone.

clone size	D gene	V gene	J gene	CDR3 DNA	CDR3 protein
NA	NA	TRBV15	TRBJ2-7	TGTGCCACCAGGGCGACAGGGAGGGGGTACGAGCAGTACTTC	CATRATGRGYEQYF
few	TRBD2	TRBV24-1	TRBJ2-1	TGTGCCACCAGTACCCGACTAGCGGAACCCTACAATGAGCAGTTCTTC	CATSTRLAEPYNEQFF
few	TRBD2	TRBV20-1	TRBJ2-1	TGCAGTGCTCGCCCCCCAGCGGGGGGCTTCAATGAGCAGTTCTTC	CSARPPAGGFNEQFF
few	TRBD1	TRBV7-6	TRBJ1-2	TGTGCCAGCAGCTCCAACAGGGGCGGCTATGGCTACACCTTC	CASSSNRGGYGYTF
few	TRBD2	TRBV20-1	TRBJ2-7	TGCAGTGCTAGAAATGTGATGGCGGGGGACTACGAGCAGTACTTC	CSARNVMAGDYEQYF
few	TRBD1	TRBV4-1	TRBJ1-6	TGCGCCAGCAGCCAAGTAGACGGGACAGGGTTTTATAATTCACCCCTCCACTTT	CASSQVDGTGFYNSPLHF
NA	NA	TRBV2	TRBJ1-4	TGTGCCAGCAGTATCCGGGACGGTCTTAATGAAAAACTGTTTTTT	CASSIRDGLNEKLFF
NA	TRBD1	TRBV29-1	TRBJ1-1	TGCAGCGCTCAGGGGGCTGAAGCTTTCTTT	CSAQGAEAFF
few	NA	TRBV6-6	TRBJ2-7	TGTGCCAGCAGTTACTCCCACAGGAACGCCTACGAGCAGTACTTC	CASSYSHRNAYEQYF
NA	TRBD1	TRBV4-1	TRBJ2-1	TGCGCCAGCAGCACACTACCGGGACAGTACAATGAGCAGTTCTTC	CASSTLPGQYNEQFF
few	NA	TRBV6-2/TRBV6-3	TRBJ2-3	TGTGCCAGCAACCAGGGCAACCCTAGCACAGATACGCAGTATTTT	CASNQGNPSTDTQYF
few	TRBD2	TRBV6-2/TRBV6-3	TRBJ2-1	TGTGCCAGCAGACCCAGGACTAGACCCCTCAATGAGCAGTTCTTC	CASRPRTRPLNEQFF